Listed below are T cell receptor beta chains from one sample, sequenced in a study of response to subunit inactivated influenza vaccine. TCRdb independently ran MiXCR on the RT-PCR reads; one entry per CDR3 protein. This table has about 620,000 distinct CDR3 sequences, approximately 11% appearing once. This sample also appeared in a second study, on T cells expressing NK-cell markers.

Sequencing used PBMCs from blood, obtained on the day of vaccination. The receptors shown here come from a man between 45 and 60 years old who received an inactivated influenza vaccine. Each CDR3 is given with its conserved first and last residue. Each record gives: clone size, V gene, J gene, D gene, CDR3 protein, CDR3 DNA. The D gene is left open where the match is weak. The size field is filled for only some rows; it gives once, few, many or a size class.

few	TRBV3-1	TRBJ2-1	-	CASSQDPYSDNEQFF	TGTGCCAGCAGCCAAGATCCTTACAGTGACAATGAGCAGTTCTTC
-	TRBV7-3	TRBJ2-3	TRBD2	CASRGSGADTQYF	TGTGCCAGCAGGGGGAGCGGGGCAGATACGCAGTATTTT
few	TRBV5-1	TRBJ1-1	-	CASSLGDSGWAFF	TGCGCCAGCAGCTTGGGGGACTCCGGCTGGGCTTTCTTT
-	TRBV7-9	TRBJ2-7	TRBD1	CASSLSLAGGYYEQYF	TGTGCCAGCAGCTTATCGTTGGCAGGGGGTTACTACGAGCAGTACTTC
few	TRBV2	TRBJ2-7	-	CASSGELGSYEQYF	TGTGCCAGCAGTGGTGAATTAGGGTCCTACGAGCAGTACTTC
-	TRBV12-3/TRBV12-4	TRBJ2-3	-	CASRGTTQYF	TGTGCCAGCAGAGGGACTACGCAGTATTTT
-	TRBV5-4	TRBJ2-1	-	CASSPVGGVSYNEQFF	TGTGCCAGCAGCCCCGTGGGCGGAGTGAGCTACAATGAGCAGTTCTTC
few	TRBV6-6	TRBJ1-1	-	CATRKGTEAFF	TGTGCCACCAGAAAAGGGACAGAAGCTTTCTTT
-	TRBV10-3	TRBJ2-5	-	CAISEQVGQETQYF	TGTGCCATCAGTGAACAAGTAGGGCAAGAGACCCAGTACTTC
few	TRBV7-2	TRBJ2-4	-	CASSLDRANIQYF	TGTGCCAGCAGCTTAGATAGGGCGAACATTCAGTACTTC
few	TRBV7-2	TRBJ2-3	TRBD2	CASSLRLAGASTDTQYF	TGTGCCAGCAGCTTAAGGCTAGCGGGGGCTAGCACAGATACGCAGTATTTT
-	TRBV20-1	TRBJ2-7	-	CSARAQDSYEQYF	TGCAGTGCTAGAGCGCAGGACTCCTACGAGCAGTACTTC